This T cell receptor beta chain comes out of a study of T-cell memory formation after mild COVID-19. Study in general: TCR clusters showed largely donor specificity.

The CDR3 runs 16 residues. Germline assignment: CDR1 MRHNA and CDR2 SNTAGT. V trimming: 4 bases; J trimming: 5 bases; junction bases outside the gene matches: 8. In TCRdb, the 5' RACE reads were re-called with MiXCR into one record per CDR3 protein. The profile shows roughly 310,000 distinct CDR3 sequences, less than 20% of them singletons. Regarding the study as a whole: Mostly located in CM and EM were contracting CD4+ clones, with contracting CD8+ clones located in EMRA. CD4/CD8 balance characterized clones contracting day 15 to 85, and CD4+ skew characterized later expanders.

As to this clonotype: No antigen is known for it.

J is TRBJ2-7 and V is TRBV6-4, with TRBD2 identical over 13 bases. The sequence was collected from a man aged 18 to 35 who had mild COVID-19 (a few samples of this study predate the infection). Cell type and time point are not known. The sample taken for sequencing was PBMCs or a T cell subset sorted from them (not recorded which). The CDR3, as DNA: TGTGCCAGCAGTGCTACTAGCGGGGGGGAAGTGGACGAGCAGTACTTC. Translation: CASSATSGGEVDEQYF.